This TCR beta chain was recorded in a study of T cells expressing NK-cell markers. Study background: Eight donors were sequenced, of whom seven were HCMV-seropositive, while the remaining one was HCMV-seronegative. Study-level results: Among CD8+ T cells from 5 to 7 donors, dominant NKG2C+ clonotypes accounted for about 1.0-8%.

The CDR3 consists of 18 residues. Germline-derived CDR1 and CDR2 are DFQATT and SNEGSKA (reference sequence). Making the TCR beta cDNA relied on 5'RACE template switching with UMIs. Reprocessing the 5' RACE reads, TCRdb reports a single entry for every CDR3 protein and omits DNA. The table lists roughly 430,000 distinct CDR3 sequences. With regard to this clonotype: Antigen: not known.

The source of this sequence is a woman between 18 and 70 years old in good health. The chain links TRBV20-1 to TRBJ2-3; TCRdb proposes TRBD1, but this gene call is untestable without DNA. The material sequenced was blood T cells: a sorted CD56 or NKG2C T cell subset, CD4+ or CD8+ T cells, or bulk PBMC T cells (not recorded which). The chain's CDR3 is CSATMTQSGRGRPDTQYF.